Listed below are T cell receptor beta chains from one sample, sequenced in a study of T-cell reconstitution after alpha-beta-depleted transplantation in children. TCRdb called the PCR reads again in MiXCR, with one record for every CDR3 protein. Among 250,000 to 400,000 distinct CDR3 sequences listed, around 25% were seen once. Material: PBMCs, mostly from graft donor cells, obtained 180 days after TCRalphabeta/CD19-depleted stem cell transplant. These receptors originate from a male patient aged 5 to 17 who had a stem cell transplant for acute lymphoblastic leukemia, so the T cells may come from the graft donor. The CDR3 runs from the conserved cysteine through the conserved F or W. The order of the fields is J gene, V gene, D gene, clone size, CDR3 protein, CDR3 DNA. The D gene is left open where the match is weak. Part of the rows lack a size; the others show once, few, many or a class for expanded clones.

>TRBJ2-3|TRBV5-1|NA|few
CASSERPDTQYF
TGCGCCAGCAGCGAGCGACCAGATACGCAGTATTTT
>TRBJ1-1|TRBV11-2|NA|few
CASSLRGSSTEAFF
TGTGCCAGCAGCTTGCGGGGGAGTTCGACTGAAGCTTTCTTT
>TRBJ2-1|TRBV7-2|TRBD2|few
CASSVSGSLPVSEQFF
TGTGCCAGCAGCGTTAGCGGGAGCTTGCCGGTAAGTGAGCAGTTCTTC
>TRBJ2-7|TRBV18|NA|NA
CASSPEAGWEQYF
TGTGCCAGCTCACCAGAGGCAGGCTGGGAGCAGTACTTC
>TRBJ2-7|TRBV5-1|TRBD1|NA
CASSGGTGWAYEQYF
TGCGCCAGCAGCGGCGGGACAGGGTGGGCCTACGAGCAGTACTTC
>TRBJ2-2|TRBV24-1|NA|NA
CATSPGRGSGELFF
TGTGCCACCAGCCCGGGACGGGGCTCCGGGGAGCTGTTTTTT
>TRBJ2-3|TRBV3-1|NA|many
CASSSVDTQYF
TGTGCCAGCAGCTCGGTCGATACGCAGTATTTT
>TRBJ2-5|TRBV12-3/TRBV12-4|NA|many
CASSSPPETQYF
TGTGCCAGCAGCTCGCCCCCGGAGACCCAGTACTTC
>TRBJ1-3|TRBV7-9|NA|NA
CASSHVMTTGDTIYF
TGTGCCAGCAGCCATGTGATGACGACCGGGGACACCATATATTTT
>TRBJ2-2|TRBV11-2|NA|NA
CASRLQGHYHLWLTGELFF
TGTGCCAGCAGACTACAGGGACACTACCACCTCTGGTTGACCGGGGAGCTGTTTTTT
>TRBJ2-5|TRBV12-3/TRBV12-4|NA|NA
CASSLEGARGKRTQYF
TGTGCCAGCAGTTTGGAGGGGGCTAGGGGCAAGAGAACCCAGTACTTC
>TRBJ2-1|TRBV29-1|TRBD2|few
CSVSSGSYNEQFF
TGCAGCGTTTCTAGCGGGAGCTACAATGAGCAGTTCTTC
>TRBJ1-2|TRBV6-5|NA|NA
CASSYSWGGLDGYTF
TGTGCCAGCAGTTACTCATGGGGGGGGCTGGATGGCTACACCTTC
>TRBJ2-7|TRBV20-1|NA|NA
CSAKKGEGGRRYEQYF
TGCAGTGCCAAGAAAGGGGAGGGGGGGCGCAGGTACGAGCAGTACTTC
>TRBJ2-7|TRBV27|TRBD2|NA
CASSSPTSGSRYEQYF
TGTGCCAGCAGTTCCCCGACTAGCGGGAGTAGATACGAGCAGTACTTC
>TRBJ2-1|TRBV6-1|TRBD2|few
CASSPMTSSNEQFF
TGTGCCAGCAGTCCGATGACTAGCAGTAATGAGCAGTTCTTC
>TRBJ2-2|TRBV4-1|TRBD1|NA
CASSRQGWDTGELFF
TGCGCCAGCAGCCGACAGGGTTGGGACACCGGGGAGCTGTTTTTT
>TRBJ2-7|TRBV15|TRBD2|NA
CATSLLAGPSYEQYF
TGTGCCACCAGCCTACTAGCGGGACCATCCTACGAGCAGTACTTC
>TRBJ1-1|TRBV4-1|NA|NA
CASSQVPMLNTEAFF
TGCGCCAGCAGCCAAGTTCCGATGCTTAACACTGAAGCTTTCTTT
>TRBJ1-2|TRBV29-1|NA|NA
CSVERTHYGYTF
TGCAGCGTTGAAAGGACACACTATGGCTACACCTTC
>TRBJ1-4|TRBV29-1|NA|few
CSGRQSGEKLFF
TGCAGCGGCCGACAGTCCGGTGAAAAACTGTTTTTT
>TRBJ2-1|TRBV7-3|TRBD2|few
CASSMGLAPTYNEQFF
TGTGCCAGCAGCATGGGACTAGCGCCCACCTACAATGAGCAGTTCTTC
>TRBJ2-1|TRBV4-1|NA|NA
CASSRYYSRGTNEQFF
TGCGCCAGCAGCCGCTACTACAGCCGGGGCACGAATGAGCAGTTCTTC
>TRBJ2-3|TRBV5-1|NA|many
CASSSQGDTQYF
TGCGCCAGCAGCTCACAGGGAGATACGCAGTATTTT
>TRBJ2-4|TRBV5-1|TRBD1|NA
CASSYYRDRAKNIQYF
TGCGCCAGCAGCTATTACCGGGACAGAGCCAAAAACATTCAGTACTTC
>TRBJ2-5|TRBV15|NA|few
CATSREGDLAQTQYF
TGTGCCACCAGCAGAGAAGGGGATCTGGCCCAGACCCAGTACTTC
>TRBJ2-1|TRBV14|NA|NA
CASSQVWARDEQFF
TGTGCCAGCAGCCAAGTATGGGCAAGGGATGAGCAGTTCTTC
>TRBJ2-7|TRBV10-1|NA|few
CASSEVGPSRYF
TGCGCCAGCAGTGAGGTAGGGCCGTCCAGGTACTTC
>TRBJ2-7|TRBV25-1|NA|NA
CASSETGSYEQYF
TGTGCCAGCAGTGAGACAGGCTCTTACGAGCAGTACTTC
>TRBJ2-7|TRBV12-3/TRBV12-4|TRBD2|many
CASSLGTSGIGEQYF
TGTGCCAGCAGTTTGGGGACTAGCGGGATCGGGGAGCAGTACTTC
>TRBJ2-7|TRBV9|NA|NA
CASSVAVSPSSYEQYF
TGTGCCAGCAGCGTAGCAGTCAGCCCTAGCTCCTACGAGCAGTACTTC
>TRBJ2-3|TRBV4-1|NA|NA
CASSQVSPDTQYF
TGCGCCAGCAGCCAAGTGTCCCCAGATACGCAGTATTTT
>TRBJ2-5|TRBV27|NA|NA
CASSLWPGETQYF
TGTGCCAGCAGTTTATGGCCTGGTGAGACCCAGTACTTC
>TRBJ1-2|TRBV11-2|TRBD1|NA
CASSLSMSGQGTSNYGYTF
TGTGCCAGCAGCTTATCCATGTCGGGACAGGGTACCTCTAACTATGGCTACACCTTC
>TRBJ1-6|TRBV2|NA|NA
CASTRGRYNSPLHF
TGTGCCAGCACCAGGGGAAGGTATAATTCACCCCTCCACTTT
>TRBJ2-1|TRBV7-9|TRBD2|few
CASLLAGVNEQFF
TGTGCCAGCTTATTAGCGGGAGTCAATGAGCAGTTCTTC
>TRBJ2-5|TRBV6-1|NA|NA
CASSEAVFTQETQYF
TGTGCCAGCAGTGAAGCGGTATTTACTCAAGAGACCCAGTACTTC